The 20 T cell receptor beta chains in this list originate from one sample, sequenced in a study of shared clonotypes between healthy human individuals. Assay used: immunoSEQ multiplex PCR; TCRdb lists only in-frame clones, some missing. This sample has about 1.5 million clones, with nearly 99% found just once. The specimen was naive CD4+ T cells sorted from blood. Subset described: CD45RA+ positively selected. The receptors were gathered from a man aged 30-40 years in good health.

The rearrangement joins TRBV5-1 to TRBJ2-1; D possibly matches TRBD1 or TRBD2 (7 bases each). The germline CDR1 and CDR2 sequences are SGHRS and YFSETQ. This CDR3 contains 15 residues. The ends were cut back, 3 bases at V and 5 bases at J, with 15 bases in the middle. CDR3 nucleotides: TGCGCCAGCAGCTCGGCAGGGGGGGCCCACAATGAGCAGTTCTTC. Protein sequence: CASSSAGGAHNEQFF.

The V call is TRBV6-1, the J call TRBJ1-2; D not resolved. Trimming left V 4 bases short and J 0 bases short, with 15 bases between. The germline gives CDR1 MNHNS, CDR2 SASEGT. The CDR3 spans 16 residues. In DNA, the CDR3 is TGTGCCAGCAGTGCTTGGGATTCTGGAGCTAACTATGGCTACACCTTC. Amino acid sequence: CASSAWDSGANYGYTF.

The gene calls are TRBV18 and TRBJ2-7; 11 nucleotides agree with TRBD1. V gave up 1 base and J gave up 2 bases; unmatched junction bases: 4. The CDR3 is 16 residues long. In germline, CDR1 is KGHSH, CDR2 LQKENI. CDR3 nucleotides: TGTGCCAGCTCACCACTGGGACAGGGGGAGCCCTACGAGCAGTACTTC. This translates into CASSPLGQGEPYEQYF.

The gene calls are TRBV7-6 and TRBJ1-1; D is ambiguous. Trimming removed 5 bases from V and 6 bases from J, with 10 bases in between. Germline CDR1 SGHVS, CDR2 FNYEAQ. The CDR3 extends over 12 amino acids. CDR3 nucleotide sequence: TGTGCCAGCAGCCAAAGCATCTCTGAAGCTTTCTTT. Amino acids: CASSQSISEAFF.

The genes are TRBV6-5 and TRBJ2-7; no reliable D call. The V gene lost 4 bases and the J gene lost 8 bases, with 15 bases spanning the gap. Germline CDR1 MNHEY, CDR2 SVGAGI. The CDR3 has 13 residues. The CDR3, as DNA: TGTGCCAGCAGTTCCCGACGTGGTCCGCAGCAGTACTTC. Translated, it gives CASSSRRGPQQYF.

V and J are TRBV7-9 and TRBJ2-1; 8 nucleotides line up with TRBD2. This CDR3 region has 14 residues. V trimming: 9 bases; J trimming: 5 bases; junction bases outside the gene matches: 9. Germline V gene sequence: CDR1 SEHNR, CDR2 FQNEAQ (reference sequence). The CDR3 spells CASTVAGGNNEQFF. CDR3 nucleotide sequence: TGTGCCAGTACGGTGGCGGGAGGAAACAATGAGCAGTTCTTC.

In DNA form, the CDR3 reads TGTGCCAGCAGCCGTAGCGGGTCCTACAATGAGCAGTTCTTC. Its protein is CASSRSGSYNEQFF. The genes are TRBV5-6 and TRBJ2-1; 7 bases match TRBD2. V was clipped by 4 bases and J by 1 base; unmatched bases: 2. This CDR3 region has 14 residues. Germline V gene data show CDR1 as SGHDT and CDR2 as YYEEEE.

CDR3 DNA: TGTGCCAGCAGCCCCTCGGGTGGGACAGGGGGCGGTGGCTACACCTTC. The encoded protein is CASSPSGGTGGGGYTF. This sequence joins TRBV27 and TRBJ1-2; 12 bases are shared with TRBD1. The V gene's germline CDR1 is MNHEY and CDR2 SMNVEV (reference sequence). This CDR3 region has 16 residues. Trimming at V came to 6 bases and at J to 7 bases, leaving 12 bases not matched to a gene.

V and J are TRBV28 and TRBJ1-4; perhaps TRBD1 as D (5 bases). The CDR3 spans 14 residues. Per the germline V gene, CDR1 is MDHEN and CDR2 is SYDVKM. With 1 base removed from V and 7 bases from J, the gap between germline ends came to 10 bases. CDR3 nucleotides: TGTGCCAGCAGTTTATACGTCAGGGCTGAAAAACTGTTTTTT. It translates to CASSLYVRAEKLFF. Together with reference TRBV28 and TRBJ1-4, the CDR3 gives the full variable domain: DVKVTQSSRYLVKRTGEKVFLECVQDMDHENMFWYRQDPGLGLRLIYFSYDVKMKEKGDIPEGYSVSREKKERFSLILESASTNQTSMYLCASSLYVRAEKLFFGSGTQLSVL.

The rearrangement uses TRBV10-3 and TRBJ2-1; D remains ambiguous. The V gene's germline CDR1 is ENHRY and CDR2 SYGVKD. There are 15 residues in the CDR3. Trimming removed 4 bases from V and 5 bases from J, with 15 bases in between. CDR3 loop: CAISVLNSGDNEQFF. DNA for the CDR3: TGTGCCATCAGTGTTTTAAACTCTGGGGACAATGAGCAGTTCTTC.

This rearrangement joins TRBV7-8 to TRBJ2-7; D remains ambiguous. V was cut by 1 base and J by 0 bases, with 13 bases left in between. In germline, CDR1 is SGHVS, CDR2 FQNEAQ. The CDR3 consists of 16 residues. CDR3 in DNA: TGTGCCAGCAGCTTAGGGAGAGGCGACCCCTCCTACGAGCAGTACTTC. Translation gives CASSLGRGDPSYEQYF.

The chain couples TRBV6-6 to TRBJ1-5; 7 bases are a match to TRBD1. Germline trimming cut 6 bases from V and 4 bases from J; bases unmatched to any gene: 9. The length of the CDR3 is 15 residues. Germline V gene lookup returns CDR1 MNHNY and CDR2 SVGAGI (reference sequence). The CDR3 loop reads CASRAIGQANQPQHF. As DNA, the CDR3 is TGTGCCAGCAGAGCAATTGGACAGGCAAATCAGCCCCAGCATTTT.

This sequence joins TRBV15 and TRBJ2-5; the D is unclear. The CDR3 has 13 amino acids. Germline assignment: CDR1 LNHNV and CDR2 YYDKDF (reference sequence). V dropped 8 bases and J dropped 4 bases, with 14 bases sitting between them. The CDR3, as DNA: TGTGCCACCCACCGAGTAGGAGTAGAGACCCAGTACTTC. Its protein is CATHRVGVETQYF.

This clone was picked up one time. The gene calls are TRBV19 and TRBJ1-1, with TRBD1 as a possible D gene (6 bases). From germline, CDR1 is LNHDA and CDR2 SQIVND (reference sequence). The CDR3 is made up of 15 amino acids. V lost 7 bases, J lost 4 bases, and 19 bases lay in between. The CDR3 bases are TGTGCCAGTACCTCCCGAGGCAGGGGACCCACTGAAGCTTTCTTT. It codes for CASTSRGRGPTEAFF.

V and J are TRBV5-4 and TRBJ2-5; possibly TRBD2 for D (5 bases). This CDR3 region has 16 residues. Trimming removed 2 bases from V and 4 bases from J, with 18 bases in between. Germline CDR1 and CDR2: SGHNT and YYREEE (reference sequence). The CDR3 bases are TGTGCCAGCAGCTTTCCTCAGACCGGGATCGGAGAGACCCAGTACTTC. Translating gives CASSFPQTGIGETQYF. The complete variable domain, with remaining parts taken from reference TRBV5-4 and TRBJ2-5, reads ETGVTQSPTHLIKTRGQQVTLRCSSQSGHNTVSWYQQALGQGPQFIFQYYREEENGRGNFPPRFSGLQFPNYSSELNVNALELDDSALYLCASSFPQTGIGETQYFGPGTRLLVL.

CDR3 sequence (DNA): TGTGCCTCAGGGACCTACAATGAGCAGTTCTTC. It translates to CASGTYNEQFF. The chain uses TRBV19 and TRBJ2-1, with a weak D call TRBD1 (5 bases). The length of the CDR3 is 11 residues. Germline V gene data show CDR1 as LNHDA and CDR2 as SQIVND (reference sequence). V dropped 11 bases and J dropped 2 bases, with 7 bases sitting between them.

The chain carries TRBV10-3 and TRBJ1-2, with D perhaps TRBD1 (6 bases). Per the germline V gene, CDR1 is ENHRY and CDR2 is SYGVKD. The V end was cut by 4 bases, the J end by 8 bases, with 11 bases between. The CDR3 is made up of 12 amino acids. CDR3 protein: CAISGGREGYTF. In DNA form, the CDR3 reads TGTGCCATCAGTGGGGGGCGTGAAGGCTACACCTTC.

The V call is TRBV9, the J call TRBJ1-4; 7 bases match TRBD1. Germline V lookup: CDR1 SGDLS, CDR2 YYNGEE. After removal of 3 bases from V and 7 bases from J, the junction contained 3 bases not matched to a gene. This CDR3 is built from 13 residues. In DNA, the CDR3 is TGTGCCAGCAGCGCGACAGGGACTGAAAAACTGTTTTTT. Translating gives CASSATGTEKLFF.

The gene calls are TRBV6-5 and TRBJ1-1; unclear D gene. The CDR3 contains 16 residues. The V end lost 2 bases, the J end lost 4 bases, and 17 bases lay between the germline ends. CDR1 and CDR2 (germline): MNHEY, SVGAGI. CDR3 bases: TGTGCCAGCAGTTACGAACGTTTTGACGGTGGCACTGAAGCTTTCTTT. Its translation: CASSYERFDGGTEAFF.

The V and J genes are TRBV7-9 and TRBJ2-2; 9 nucleotides align to TRBD2. CDR3 length: 14 amino acids. Trimming at V came to 11 bases and at J to 6 bases, leaving 10 bases not matched to a gene. Germline V lookup: CDR1 SEHNR, CDR2 FQNEAQ (reference sequence). The CDR3 sequence is CAGTTSGGSGELFF. In nucleotides, the CDR3 is TGTGCCGGAACGACTAGCGGTGGATCCGGGGAGCTGTTTTTT.